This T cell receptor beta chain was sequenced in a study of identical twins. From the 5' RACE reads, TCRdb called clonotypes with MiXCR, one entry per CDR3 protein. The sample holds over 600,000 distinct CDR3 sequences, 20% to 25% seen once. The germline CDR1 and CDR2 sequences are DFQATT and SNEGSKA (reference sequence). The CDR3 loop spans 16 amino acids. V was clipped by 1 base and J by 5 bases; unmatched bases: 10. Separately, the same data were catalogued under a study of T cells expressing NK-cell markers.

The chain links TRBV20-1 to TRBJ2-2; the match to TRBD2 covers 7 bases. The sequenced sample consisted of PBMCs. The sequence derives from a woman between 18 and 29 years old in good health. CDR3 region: CSARAKKGAGTGELFF. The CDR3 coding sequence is TGCAGTGCTAGAGCAAAAAAGGGAGCGGGGACCGGGGAGCTGTTTTTT.